Only a few counts were recorded for the clone carrying this TCR beta chain. CDR1 is KGHSH, CDR2 LQKENI, per germline. This CDR3 is built from 16 residues. V dropped 3 bases and J dropped 1 base, with 13 bases sitting between them. This sample was included in a study of spatial heterogeneity in lung cancer. Across the study: Each unique TCR and UMI combination was seen more than ten times on average in raw reads.

A distinct unique molecular identifier was carried by each TCR cDNA molecule. TCRdb recomputed calls from the 5' RACE reads with MiXCR, one row per CDR3 protein. The table lists some 11,000 distinct CDR3 sequences, less than 5% of them singletons. Time point here: sample taken at primary tumor resection. Without sorting, whole RNA was sequenced from tumor, nontumor lung or frozen PBMC. The donors were about 67 patients with non-small cell lung cancer that was early-stage and untreated. Sequences were derived from normal lung tissue next to the tumor, sampled at surgery. This clonotype originated in a male donor with early-stage non-small cell lung cancer. The rearrangement joins TRBV18 to TRBJ2-4; D is possibly TRBD1 (6 bases). The chain's CDR3 is CASSPLLQGAKNIQYF. CDR3 nucleotide sequence: TGTGCCAGCTCACCGCTCCTGCAGGGGGCCAAAAACATTCAGTACTTC.